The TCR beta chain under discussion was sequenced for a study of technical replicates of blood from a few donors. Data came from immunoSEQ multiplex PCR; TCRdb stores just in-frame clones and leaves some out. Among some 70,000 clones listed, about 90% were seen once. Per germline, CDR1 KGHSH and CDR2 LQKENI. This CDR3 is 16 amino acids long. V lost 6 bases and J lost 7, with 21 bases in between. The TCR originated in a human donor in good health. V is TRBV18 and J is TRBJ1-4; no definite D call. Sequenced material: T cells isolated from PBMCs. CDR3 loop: CASSPTWAGEGEKLFF. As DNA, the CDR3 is TGTGCCAGCTCCCCGACCTGGGCCGGTGAGGGTGAAAAACTGTTTTTT.